These T cell receptor beta chains were read from a single sample in a study of control samples from healthy donors and cancer patients. The table came from immunoSEQ multiplex PCR; TCRdb's copy has only in-frame clones and leaves some out. Altogether about 82,000 clones are present, 70% to 90% being singletons, with the ten largest covering more than 5.5%. What was sequenced was blood. The source is a man aged 50 to 60 in good health. Each CDR3 is given with its conserved first and last residue. Where a row states a size, it is once, few, many or the class of an expanded clone; other rows omit it.

v_call	j_call	clone_size	cdr3_aa
TRBV2	TRBJ2-2	once	CASSLSRDTGELFF
TRBV7-7	TRBJ2-1	-	CASSLGAPGANEQFF
TRBV12-2	TRBJ1-5	-	CASRLSGDWDQPQHF
TRBV2	TRBJ1-2	-	CATRQGASQSYGYTF
TRBV19	TRBJ2-1	-	CASSLLTIRGGLNEQFF
TRBV5-1	TRBJ2-5	-	CASSTAGGETQYF
TRBV29-1	TRBJ1-1	-	CSVPGLGVNTEAFF
TRBV14	TRBJ2-6	-	CASSLGWGRDHSGANVLTF
TRBV24-1	TRBJ2-2	-	CATSDLSGGNTGELFF
TRBV5-1	TRBJ1-2	few	CASSRLPGGYGYTF
TRBV7-2	TRBJ2-1	-	CASSLAGTSGGAYSEQFF
TRBV7-7	TRBJ2-5	-	CASSRQDQESQYF
TRBV29-1	TRBJ2-7	-	CSVQTGMGSYEQYF
TRBV7-9	TRBJ2-7	-	CASSLVPSGGTYEQYF
TRBV19	TRBJ1-5	-	CASSTTGLQPQHF
TRBV30	TRBJ1-1	-	CAWRGGVGERAFF
TRBV29-1	TRBJ2-7	-	CSVVRAGLYEQYF
TRBV29-1	TRBJ2-7	-	CSAGRGGDSYEQYF
TRBV7-2	TRBJ2-1	-	CASSFRLAGSSYNEQFF
TRBV15	TRBJ1-5	once	CATSGGDQPQHF
TRBV19	TRBJ1-5	-	CASTLYSNQPQHF
TRBV6-1	TRBJ2-7	-	CASSEVKAMGEQYF
TRBV25-1	TRBJ1-5	few	CASSAPGWSQPQHF
TRBV5-1	TRBJ2-5	-	CASSLVGASRGETQYF
TRBV6-5	TRBJ1-1	-	CASRSIANTEAFF
TRBV6-5	TRBJ1-1	-	CASNRDLSGEAFF
TRBV29-1	TRBJ2-3	few	CSVSGRASTDTQYF
TRBV18	TRBJ1-2	-	CASSLSGTGTGYTF
TRBV6-6	TRBJ1-2	-	CASRTPYWTVYGYTF
TRBV7-9	TRBJ1-4	once	CASSPVTGVNEKLFF
TRBV5-6	TRBJ2-1	-	CASSPGAARHNEQFF
TRBV29-1	TRBJ1-1	-	CSVEYGPGTEAFF
TRBV27	TRBJ2-3	few	CASSMGARREKYF
TRBV5-6	TRBJ2-3	-	CASSLQGGNTQYF
TRBV9	TRBJ1-4	-	CASSATGGVEKLFF
TRBV5-6	TRBJ2-5	-	CASSFLAGVQETQYF
TRBV6-1	TRBJ1-1	-	CASSEGHWWAFF
TRBV7-2	TRBJ1-1	-	CASSLRGGYNTEAFF
TRBV5-1	TRBJ1-3	-	CASSFRDRGNTIYF
TRBV7-2	TRBJ2-5	-	CASSLTVFQETQYF
TRBV5-6	TRBJ2-7	once	CASSRNARGLYEQYF
TRBV25-1	TRBJ1-1	-	CAYPGSYTEAFF
TRBV15	TRBJ1-1	-	CATSREGRVAFF
TRBV7-6	TRBJ1-5	-	CASSLAEPGRVGNQPQHF
TRBV10-3	TRBJ2-5	-	CAVTSGGKETQYF
TRBV30	TRBJ1-4	-	CAWSVDRVASEKLFF
TRBV18	TRBJ1-6	-	CASSINGQGYNSPLHF
TRBV5-5	TRBJ1-5	-	CASSSGWRSNQPQHF
TRBV3-1/TRBV3-2	TRBJ2-4	-	CASSQQPLAKNIQYF
TRBV19	TRBJ1-1	-	CASSRPYRVSDTEAFF
TRBV6-6	TRBJ1-5	-	CASIDKGQGEQPQHF
TRBV11-2	TRBJ2-1	-	CASSFANEQFF
TRBV5-1	TRBJ2-2	-	CASSLGTGRLLGELFF
TRBV11-1	TRBJ2-1	-	CASSTYRGEGNEQFF
TRBV2	TRBJ2-3	-	CASSRGGSDTQYF